The 14 T cell receptor beta chains given below trace back to one sample, sequenced in a study of monozygotic twins with cystic fibrosis. Profiling relied on immunoSEQ multiplex PCR, and the TCRdb table lists in-frame clones only, not all of them. This table holds over 15,000 clones, around 96% found once. Specimen: blood. The source is a girl aged 2 to 10 with cystic fibrosis.

Only one count was recorded for this clone. The V call is TRBV10-3, the J call TRBJ1-5; D may be TRBD1 (5 bases). This CDR3 region has 14 residues. Deletions cut 3 bases from V and 6 bases from J, with 12 bases between. CDR1 is ENHRY and CDR2 is SYGVKD in the germline V gene. The CDR3 bases are TGTGCCATCAGTGATGACAGAATGGGTCAGCCCCAGCATTTT. It encodes CAISDDRMGQPQHF.

V gene TRBV6-6 combines with J gene TRBJ1-5; D possibly corresponds to TRBD1 (5 bases). V shed 2 bases and J shed 9 bases, with 14 bases lying between them. This CDR3 has 14 amino acids. Germline V lookup: CDR1 MNHNY, CDR2 SVGAGI (reference sequence). CDR3 amino acids: CASSYLKRGRPQHF. The DNA for the CDR3 is TGTGCCAGCAGTTACCTAAAGAGGGGTCGGCCCCAGCATTTT.

The rearrangement joins TRBV5-6 to TRBJ1-4; D unclear. The V end was cut by 0 bases, the J end by 8 bases, with 11 bases between. Per the germline V gene, CDR1 is SGHDT and CDR2 is YYEEEE. This CDR3 comprises 14 residues. The CDR3 coding sequence is TGTGCCAGCAGCTTGGGTTTTACCGGAGAAAAACTGTTTTTT. It codes for CASSLGFTGEKLFF. The variable domain in full, completed from reference TRBV5-6 and TRBJ1-4, reads DAGVTQSPTHLIKTRGQQVTLRCSPKSGHDTVSWYQQALGQGPQFIFQYYEEEERQRGNFPDRFSGHQFPNYSSELNVNALLLGDSALYLCASSLGFTGEKLFFGSGTQLSVL.

This clone was recorded once. The rearrangement joins TRBV19 to TRBJ1-1, with a possible D match to TRBD1 (6 bases). This CDR3 contains 16 residues. Per germline, CDR1 LNHDA and CDR2 SQIVND (reference sequence). V lost 7 bases to trimming and J lost 0 bases, with 18 bases between them. DNA of the CDR3: TGTGCCAGTAACGATTTGAGGGGGAAGATGAACACTGAAGCTTTCTTT. This translates into CASNDLRGKMNTEAFF.

J is TRBJ2-1 and V is TRBV29-1; perhaps TRBD1 as D (6 bases). The CDR3 runs 12 residues. V dropped 6 bases and J dropped 9 bases, with 15 bases sitting between them. Germline values: CDR1 SQVTM, CDR2 ANQGSEA. The CDR3 DNA reads TGCAGCGTACTGGACAGTCAGGTTGAGCAGTTCTTC. It translates to CSVLDSQVEQFF.

The chain links TRBV7-2 to TRBJ2-3; D gene unclear. Trimming took off 5 bases at V and 5 bases at J, with 5 bases between the two ends. Germline V gene sequence: CDR1 SGHTA, CDR2 FQGNSA. The CDR3 extends over 11 amino acids. The CDR3 region is CASSVKDTQYF. CDR3 DNA sequence: TGTGCCAGCAGCGTGAAAGATACGCAGTATTTT.

This sequence joins TRBV12-5 and TRBJ2-7; 8 nucleotides line up with TRBD1. This CDR3 spans 14 amino acids. V gave up 1 base and J gave up 5 bases; unmatched junction bases: 4. Germline V gives CDR1 LGHNT, CDR2 FRNRAP. The CDR3 DNA is TGTGCTAGTGGTTTGGACAGGGGGTCGGACGAGCAGTACTTC. Translated: CASGLDRGSDEQYF. The full variable domain, rest sourced from reference TRBV12-5 and TRBJ2-7, is DARVTQTPRHKVTEMGQEVTMRCQPILGHNTVFWYRQTMMQGLELLAYFRNRAPLDDSGMPKDRFSAEMPDATLATLKIQPSEPRDSAVYFCASGLDRGSDEQYFGPGTRLTVT.

This clone was counted only a few times. The chain is built from TRBV27 and TRBJ2-5; perhaps D is TRBD1 or TRBD2 (5 bases each). The CDR3 totals 14 residues. CDR1 and CDR2 from the germline V gene are MNHEY and SMNVEV (reference sequence). V was clipped by 1 base and J by 3 bases, with 9 bases between them. The CDR3 DNA is TGTGCCAGCAGTTTATGGGGGACGGAAGAGACCCAGTACTTC. This codes for CASSLWGTEETQYF.

V and J are TRBV10-3 and TRBJ2-5; no reliable D call. This CDR3 is built from 11 residues. CDR1 ENHRY and CDR2 SYGVKD come from the germline V gene. The V end was cut by 10 bases, the J end by 4 bases, with 10 bases between. The CDR3 is CATRIGETQYF. In DNA form, the CDR3 reads TGTGCCACCAGAATAGGAGAGACCCAGTACTTC.

The chain joins TRBV7-9 to TRBJ1-1, with 8 bases matching TRBD1. V was pared by 3 bases and J by 7 bases, with 7 bases of the junction left unmatched. Germline lookup yields CDR1 SEHNR and CDR2 FQNEAQ (reference sequence). The CDR3 covers 14 residues. CDR3 region: CASSLVRGPDEAFF. In DNA, the CDR3 is TGTGCCAGCAGCTTGGTCAGGGGGCCGGATGAAGCTTTCTTT.

V is TRBV2 and J is TRBJ2-1; 7 nucleotides match TRBD2. CDR3 length: 12 amino acids. V dropped 6 bases and J dropped 10; count of bases not matched to a gene: 6. Germline V gene data show CDR1 as SNHLY and CDR2 as FYNNEI. The CDR3 DNA sequence: TGTGCCAGCAGGCAGCGGGGTCGGGAGCAGTTCTTC. This translates into CASRQRGREQFF.

The J gene is TRBJ1-1, the V gene TRBV20-1; D is unclear. The V and J ends lost 6 bases and 1 base respectively, with 6 bases between them. This CDR3 spans 11 amino acids. Germline V lookup: CDR1 DFQATT, CDR2 SNEGSKA (reference sequence). CDR3 DNA sequence: TGCAGTGCCGCCGGGAACACTGAAGCTTTCTTT. Its protein is CSAAGNTEAFF.

This chain links TRBV6-5 with TRBJ2-7, with 9 bases aligning to TRBD1. CDR1 MNHEY and CDR2 SVGAGI come from the germline V gene. The CDR3 sequence is 14 residues long. The V segment lost 5 bases and the J segment 2 bases; nucleotides outside the gene matches: 4. CDR3 nucleotides: TGTGCCAGCAGTACAGGACAGGGGCCCTACGAGCAGTACTTC. It is translated as CASSTGQGPYEQYF.

The chain employs TRBV5-8 and TRBJ1-1; D remains unclear. The germline V and J ends were trimmed by 0 bases and 7 bases, with 13 bases remaining between them. Germline V gives CDR1 SGHTS, CDR2 YDEGEE. The CDR3 consists of 14 residues. In nucleotides, the CDR3 is TGTGCCAGCAGCTTGGGGATCGGACGAATTGAAGCTTTCTTT. Amino acid sequence: CASSLGIGRIEAFF. Variable domain in full (rest from reference TRBV5-8 and TRBJ1-1): EAGVTQSPTHLIKTRGQQATLRCSPISGHTSVYWYQQALGLGLQFLLWYDEGEERNRGNFPPRFSGRQFPNYSSELNVNALELEDSALYLCASSLGIGRIEAFFGQGTRLTVV.